This T cell receptor beta chain was observed in a study of T cells after yellow fever vaccination. The CDR3 has 16 residues. V lost 6 bases and J lost 4, with 20 bases in between. Germline V CDR1 and CDR2: MNHEY, SVGAGI. TCRdb used MiXCR to reprocess the 5' RACE reads, holding one entry per CDR3 protein. The sample carries some 400,000 distinct CDR3 sequences, approximately 19% recorded once. This clonotype was counted a few times. The J gene is TRBJ2-3, the V gene TRBV6-5; D might be TRBD2 (6 bases). The TCR comes from a young man who received the YFV17D yellow fever vaccine. The source was PBMCs, collected before the yellow fever booster vaccination. This chain's CDR3 is CASRTLGGLYPDTQYF. The CDR3 DNA is TGTGCCAGCAGGACCCTGGGGGGTCTTTATCCAGATACGCAGTATTTT.